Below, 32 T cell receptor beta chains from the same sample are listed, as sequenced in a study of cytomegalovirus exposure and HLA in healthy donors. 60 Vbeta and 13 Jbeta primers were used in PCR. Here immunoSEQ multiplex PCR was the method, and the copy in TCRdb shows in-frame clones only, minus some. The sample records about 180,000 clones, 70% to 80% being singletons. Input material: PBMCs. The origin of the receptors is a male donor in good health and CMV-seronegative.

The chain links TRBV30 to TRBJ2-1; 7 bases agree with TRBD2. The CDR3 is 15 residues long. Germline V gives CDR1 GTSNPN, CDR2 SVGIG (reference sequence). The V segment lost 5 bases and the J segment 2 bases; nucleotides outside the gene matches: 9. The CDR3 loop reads CAWEAGRTPYNEQFF. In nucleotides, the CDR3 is TGTGCCTGGGAAGCGGGAAGGACCCCCTACAATGAGCAGTTCTTC.

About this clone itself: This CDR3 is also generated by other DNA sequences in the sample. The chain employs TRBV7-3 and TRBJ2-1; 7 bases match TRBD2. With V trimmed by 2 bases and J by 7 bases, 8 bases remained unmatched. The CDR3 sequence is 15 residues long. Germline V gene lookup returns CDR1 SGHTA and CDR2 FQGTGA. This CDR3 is CASSLLAGVGNEQFF. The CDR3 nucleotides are TGTGCCAGCAGCTTACTGGCGGGAGTGGGTAATGAGCAGTTCTTC.

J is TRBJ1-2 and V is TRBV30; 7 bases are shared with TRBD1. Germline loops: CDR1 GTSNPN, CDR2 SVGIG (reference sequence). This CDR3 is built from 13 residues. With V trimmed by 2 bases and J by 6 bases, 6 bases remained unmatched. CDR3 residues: CAWSPTGSDGYTF. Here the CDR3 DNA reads TGTGCCTGGAGTCCGACAGGGTCTGATGGCTACACCTTC. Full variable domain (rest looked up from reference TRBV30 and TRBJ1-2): SQTIHQWPATLVQPVGSPLSLECTVEGTSNPNLYWYRQAAGRGLQLLFYSVGIGQISSEVPQNLSASRPQDRQFILSSKKLLLSDSGFYLCAWSPTGSDGYTFGSGTRLTVV.

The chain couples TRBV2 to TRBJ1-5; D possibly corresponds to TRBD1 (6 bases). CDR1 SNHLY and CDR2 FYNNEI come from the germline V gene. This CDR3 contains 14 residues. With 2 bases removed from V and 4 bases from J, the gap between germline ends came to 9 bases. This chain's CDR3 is CASSELRGNQPQHF. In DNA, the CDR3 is TGTGCCAGCAGTGAACTAAGGGGGAATCAGCCCCAGCATTTT. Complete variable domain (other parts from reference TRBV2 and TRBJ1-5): EPEVTQTPSHQVTQMGQEVILRCVPISNHLYFYWYRQILGQKVEFLVSFYNNEISEKSEIFDDQFSVERPDGSNFTLKIRSTKLEDSAMYFCASSELRGNQPQHFGDGTRLSIL.

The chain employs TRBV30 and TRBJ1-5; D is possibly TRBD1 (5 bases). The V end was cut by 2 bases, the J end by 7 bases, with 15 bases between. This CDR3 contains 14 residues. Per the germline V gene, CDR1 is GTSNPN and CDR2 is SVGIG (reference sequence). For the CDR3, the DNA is TGTGCCTGGAGTAGGTCCGGAGGGGTCCAGCCCCAGCATTTT. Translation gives CAWSRSGGVQPQHF.

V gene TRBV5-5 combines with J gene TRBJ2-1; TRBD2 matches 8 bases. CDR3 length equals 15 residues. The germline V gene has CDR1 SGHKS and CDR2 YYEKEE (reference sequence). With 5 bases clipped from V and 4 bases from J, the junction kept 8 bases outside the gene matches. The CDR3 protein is CASRLTSGSYNEQFF. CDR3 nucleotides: TGTGCCAGCAGACTCACTAGCGGATCATACAATGAGCAGTTCTTC.

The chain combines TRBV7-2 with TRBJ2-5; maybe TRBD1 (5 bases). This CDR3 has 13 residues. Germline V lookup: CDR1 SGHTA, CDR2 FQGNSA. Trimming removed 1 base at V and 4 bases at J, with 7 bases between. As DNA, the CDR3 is TGTGCCAGCAGCTTAGTCAGGGCAGAGACCCAGTACTTC. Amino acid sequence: CASSLVRAETQYF.

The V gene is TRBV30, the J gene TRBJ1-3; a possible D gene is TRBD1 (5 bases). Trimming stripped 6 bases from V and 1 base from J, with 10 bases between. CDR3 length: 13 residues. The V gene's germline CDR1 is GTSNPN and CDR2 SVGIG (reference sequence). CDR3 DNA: TGTGCCTGCGACAGCTCATCTGGAAACACCATATATTTT. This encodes CACDSSSGNTIYF.

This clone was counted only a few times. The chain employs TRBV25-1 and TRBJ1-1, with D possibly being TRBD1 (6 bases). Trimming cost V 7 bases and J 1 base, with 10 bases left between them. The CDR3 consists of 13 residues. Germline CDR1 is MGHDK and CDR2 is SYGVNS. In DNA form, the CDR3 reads TGTGCCAGCAAAAGACAGGAGAACACTGAAGCTTTCTTT. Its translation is CASKRQENTEAFF.

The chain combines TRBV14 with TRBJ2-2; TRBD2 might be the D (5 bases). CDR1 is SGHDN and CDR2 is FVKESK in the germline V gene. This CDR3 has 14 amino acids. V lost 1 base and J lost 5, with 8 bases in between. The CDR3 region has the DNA TGTGCCAGCAGCCAAGGGACTTTGACCGGGGAGCTGTTTTTT. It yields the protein CASSQGTLTGELFF.

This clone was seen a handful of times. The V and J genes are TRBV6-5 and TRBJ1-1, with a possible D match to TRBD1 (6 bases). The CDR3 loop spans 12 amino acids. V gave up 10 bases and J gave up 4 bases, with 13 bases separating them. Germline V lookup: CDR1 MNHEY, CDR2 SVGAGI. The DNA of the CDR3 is TGTGCCACTCAGGGGTGGAGCACTGAAGCTTTCTTT. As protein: CATQGWSTEAFF.

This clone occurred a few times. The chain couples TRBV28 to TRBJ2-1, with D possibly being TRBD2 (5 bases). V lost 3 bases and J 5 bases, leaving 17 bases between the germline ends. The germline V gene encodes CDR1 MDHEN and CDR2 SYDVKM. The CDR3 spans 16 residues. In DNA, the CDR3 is TGTGCCAGCAGTTTGCTAGCAACCCGTTTGGACAATGAGCAGTTCTTC. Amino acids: CASSLLATRLDNEQFF.

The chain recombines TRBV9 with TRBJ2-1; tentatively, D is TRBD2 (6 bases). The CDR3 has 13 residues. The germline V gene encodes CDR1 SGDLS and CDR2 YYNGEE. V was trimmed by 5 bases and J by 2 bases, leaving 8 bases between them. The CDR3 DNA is TGTGCCAGCAGTAGCGGCCCCTACAATGAGCAGTTCTTC. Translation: CASSSGPYNEQFF.

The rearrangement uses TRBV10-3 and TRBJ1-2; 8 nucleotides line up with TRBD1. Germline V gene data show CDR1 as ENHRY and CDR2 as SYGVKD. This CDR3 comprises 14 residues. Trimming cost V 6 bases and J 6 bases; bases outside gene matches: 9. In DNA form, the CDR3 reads TGTGCCATCAGCGCACAGGGGGGAGGGGATGGCTACACCTTC. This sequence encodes CAISAQGGGDGYTF.

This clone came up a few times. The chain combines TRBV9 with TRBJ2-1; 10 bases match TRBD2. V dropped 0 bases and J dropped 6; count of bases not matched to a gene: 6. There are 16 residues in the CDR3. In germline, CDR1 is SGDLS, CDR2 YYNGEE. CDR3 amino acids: CASSVALLAGINEQFF. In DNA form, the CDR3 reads TGTGCCAGCAGCGTAGCTCTACTAGCGGGGATCAATGAGCAGTTCTTC.

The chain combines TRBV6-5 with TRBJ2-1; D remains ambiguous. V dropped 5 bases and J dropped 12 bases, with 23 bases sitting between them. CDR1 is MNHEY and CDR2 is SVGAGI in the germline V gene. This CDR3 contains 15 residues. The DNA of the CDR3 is TGTGCCAGCAGTCTCCTTAGTAGCCGAGATTGGGTGCAGTTCTTC. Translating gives CASSLLSSRDWVQFF.

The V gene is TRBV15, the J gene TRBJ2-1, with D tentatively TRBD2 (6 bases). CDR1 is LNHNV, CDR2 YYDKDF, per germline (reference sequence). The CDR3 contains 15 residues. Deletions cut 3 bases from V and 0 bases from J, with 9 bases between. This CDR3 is CATSRRTNSYNEQFF. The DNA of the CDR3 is TGTGCCACCAGCAGGAGGACTAACTCCTACAATGAGCAGTTCTTC.

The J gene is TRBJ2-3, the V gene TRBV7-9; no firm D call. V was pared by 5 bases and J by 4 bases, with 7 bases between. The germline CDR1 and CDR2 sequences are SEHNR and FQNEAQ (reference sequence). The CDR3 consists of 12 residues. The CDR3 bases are TGTGCCAGCAGCCCCCTAGCAGATACGCAGTATTTT. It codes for CASSPLADTQYF.

The CDR3 bases are TGTGCCAGCGGAAGAAGCGGGAGCTGGACCGGGGAGCTGTTTTTT. It yields the protein CASGRSGSWTGELFF. J is TRBJ2-2 and V is TRBV28; 8 nucleotides match TRBD2. This CDR3 has 15 residues. V gave up 8 bases and J gave up 5 bases; unmatched junction bases: 10. Germline V gene sequence: CDR1 MDHEN, CDR2 SYDVKM.

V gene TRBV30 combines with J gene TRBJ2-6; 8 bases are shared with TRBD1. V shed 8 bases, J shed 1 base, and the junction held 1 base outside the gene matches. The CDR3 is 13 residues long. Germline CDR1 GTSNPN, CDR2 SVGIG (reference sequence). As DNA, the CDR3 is TGTGCCCAGGGGGCGTCTGGGGCCAACGTCCTGACTTTC. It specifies CAQGASGANVLTF.

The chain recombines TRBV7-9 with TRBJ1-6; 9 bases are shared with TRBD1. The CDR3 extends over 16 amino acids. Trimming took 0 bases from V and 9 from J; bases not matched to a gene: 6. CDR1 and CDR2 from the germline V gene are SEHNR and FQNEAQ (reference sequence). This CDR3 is CASSLAPGTGTSPLHF. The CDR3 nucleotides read TGTGCCAGCAGCTTAGCGCCCGGGACAGGGACTTCACCCCTCCACTTT.

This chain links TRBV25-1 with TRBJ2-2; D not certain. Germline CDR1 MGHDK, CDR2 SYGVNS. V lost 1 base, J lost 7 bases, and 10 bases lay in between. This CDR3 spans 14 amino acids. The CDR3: CASSELGINGELFF. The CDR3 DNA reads TGTGCCAGCAGTGAATTGGGCATAAACGGGGAGCTGTTTTTT.

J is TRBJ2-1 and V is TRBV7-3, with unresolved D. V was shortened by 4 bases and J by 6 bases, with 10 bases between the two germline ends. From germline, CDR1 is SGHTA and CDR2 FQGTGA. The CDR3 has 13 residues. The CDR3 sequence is CASSSTPGNEQFF. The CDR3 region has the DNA TGTGCCAGCAGCTCCACTCCCGGCAATGAGCAGTTCTTC.

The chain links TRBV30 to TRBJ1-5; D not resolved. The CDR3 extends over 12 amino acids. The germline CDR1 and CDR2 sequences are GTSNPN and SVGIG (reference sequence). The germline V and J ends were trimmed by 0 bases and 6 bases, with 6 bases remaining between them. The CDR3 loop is CAWSVHGQPQHF. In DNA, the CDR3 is TGTGCCTGGAGTGTACATGGTCAGCCCCAGCATTTT. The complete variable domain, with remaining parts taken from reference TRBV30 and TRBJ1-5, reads SQTIHQWPATLVQPVGSPLSLECTVEGTSNPNLYWYRQAAGRGLQLLFYSVGIGQISSEVPQNLSASRPQDRQFILSSKKLLLSDSGFYLCAWSVHGQPQHFGDGTRLSIL.

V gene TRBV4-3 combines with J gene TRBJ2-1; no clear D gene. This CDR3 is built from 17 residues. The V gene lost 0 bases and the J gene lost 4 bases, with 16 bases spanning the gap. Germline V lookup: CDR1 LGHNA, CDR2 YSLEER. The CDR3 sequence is CASSQEHGTTTYNEQFF. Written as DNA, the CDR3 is TGCGCCAGCAGCCAAGAGCACGGTACTACTACTTACAATGAGCAGTTCTTC.

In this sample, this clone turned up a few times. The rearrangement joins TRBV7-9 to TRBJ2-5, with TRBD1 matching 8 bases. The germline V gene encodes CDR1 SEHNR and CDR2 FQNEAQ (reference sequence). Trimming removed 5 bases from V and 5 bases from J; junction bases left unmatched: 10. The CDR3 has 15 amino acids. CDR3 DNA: TGTGCCAGCAGCACGCGTGACAGGGGAATGGAGACCCAGTACTTC. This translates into CASSTRDRGMETQYF. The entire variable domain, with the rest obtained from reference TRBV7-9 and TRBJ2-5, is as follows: DTGVSQNPRHKITKRGQNVTFRCDPISEHNRLYWYRQTLGQGPEFLTYFQNEAQLEKSRLLSDRFSAERPKGSFSTLEIQRTEQGDSAMYLCASSTRDRGMETQYFGPGTRLLVL.

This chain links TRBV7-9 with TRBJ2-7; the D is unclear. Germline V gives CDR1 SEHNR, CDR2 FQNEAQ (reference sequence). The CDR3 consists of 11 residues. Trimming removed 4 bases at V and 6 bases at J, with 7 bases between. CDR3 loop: CASSSSFEQYF. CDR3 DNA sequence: TGTGCCAGCAGCTCGAGTTTCGAGCAGTACTTC.

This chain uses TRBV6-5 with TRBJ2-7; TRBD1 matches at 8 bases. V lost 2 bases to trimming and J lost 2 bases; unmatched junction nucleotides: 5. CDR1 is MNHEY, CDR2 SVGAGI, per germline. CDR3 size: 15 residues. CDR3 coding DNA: TGTGCCAGCAGTTACCAGGACAGGGATGCCTACGAGCAGTACTTC. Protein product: CASSYQDRDAYEQYF.

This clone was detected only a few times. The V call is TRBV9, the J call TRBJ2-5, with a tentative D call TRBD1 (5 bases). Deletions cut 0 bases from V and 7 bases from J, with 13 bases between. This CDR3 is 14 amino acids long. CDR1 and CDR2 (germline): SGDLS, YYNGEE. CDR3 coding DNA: TGTGCCAGCAGCGTAGCTGCAGGGCGGTCGACCCAGTACTTC. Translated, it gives CASSVAAGRSTQYF.

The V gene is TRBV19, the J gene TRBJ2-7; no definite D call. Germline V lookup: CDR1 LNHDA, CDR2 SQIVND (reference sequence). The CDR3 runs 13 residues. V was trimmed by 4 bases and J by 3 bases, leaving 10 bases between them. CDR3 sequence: CASSNELIYEQYF. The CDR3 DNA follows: TGTGCCAGTAGTAACGAGCTGATCTACGAGCAGTACTTC.

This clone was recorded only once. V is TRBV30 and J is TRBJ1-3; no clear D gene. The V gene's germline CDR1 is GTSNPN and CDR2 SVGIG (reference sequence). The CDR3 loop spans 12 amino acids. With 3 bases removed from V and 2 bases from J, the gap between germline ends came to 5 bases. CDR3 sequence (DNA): TGTGCCTGGAGCCCGGCTGGAAACACCATATATTTT. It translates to CAWSPAGNTIYF.

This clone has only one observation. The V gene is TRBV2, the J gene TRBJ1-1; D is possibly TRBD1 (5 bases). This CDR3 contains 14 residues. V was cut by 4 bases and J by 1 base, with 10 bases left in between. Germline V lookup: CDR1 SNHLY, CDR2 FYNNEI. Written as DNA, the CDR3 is TGTGCCAGCAGTGGGGGGGAACCGAACACTGAAGCTTTCTTT. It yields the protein CASSGGEPNTEAFF.